Sequencing of this TCR beta chain was carried out in a study of response to subunit inactivated influenza vaccine. Study-level results: It was the authors' suggestion that each seasonal influenza vaccination recruits few new T cells.

At least ten counts were recorded for this clonotype. Its antigen is not identified. Trimming left V 5 bases short and J 6 bases short, with 16 bases between. In germline, CDR1 is SGHAT, CDR2 FQDESV (reference sequence). CDR3 length: 14 residues. TCRdb re-called the RT-PCR reads with MiXCR, one entry per CDR3 protein. The repertoire consists of about 570,000 distinct CDR3 sequences, with about 11% occurring once and the leading ten covering around 10%. These same records also appear under a second study, on T cells expressing NK-cell markers. That paper states: It was by 5'RACE template switching with UMIs that TCR beta cDNA was made. Dominant NKG2C+ clonotypes made up about 1.0-7.0% of CD8+ T cells in roughly six donors.

The clonotype originates from a man aged 45 to 65 who received an inactivated influenza vaccine. Sequencing was performed on PBMCs from blood, taken on the day of vaccination. The chain carries TRBV11-1 and TRBJ1-1, with a possible D match to TRBD1 (5 bases). CDR3 bases: TGTGCCAGCAGCATACAGGCGAACCGCGCTGAAGCTTTCTTT. This encodes CASSIQANRAEAFF.